The clone carrying this T cell receptor (beta chain) was counted ten times or more. Its specificity is unknown. For TCR, cDNA came from 5'RACE template switching, which added a universal primer site and UMIs. TCRdb analysed the 5' RACE reads with MiXCR anew, one entry per CDR3 protein. The sample holds hundreds of thousands of distinct CDR3 sequences, 9.5% to 15% seen once. The source of the sample is a study of T cells after yellow fever vaccination. Study-wide results and caveats: The appearance of a small share of clonotypes in both CD4 and CD8 compartments was observed. Peaking faster, on day 5 versus 15, the secondary response was nonetheless weaker. Abundant clonotypes from the bulk population could get into FACS-sorted repertoires as contaminants.

CDR3 length: 14 amino acids. V lost 3 bases and J lost 0, with 5 bases in between. This receptor was identified in a man younger than 35 who received the YFV17D yellow fever vaccine. Sequencing was performed on CD4+ T cells sorted from PBMCs, taken 15 days after the yellow fever booster vaccination. V gene TRBV12-3 or TRBV12-4 combines with J gene TRBJ1-4; D remains ambiguous. The CDR3, as DNA: TGTGCCAGCAGTTTGCGTGCAACTAATGAAAAACTGTTTTTT. Translation gives CASSLRATNEKLFF.